This T cell receptor beta chain was sequenced during a study of follicular helper T cells after annual influenza vaccination. This clone was found a few times. The antigen remains undetermined. The study's findings and limits: Day 7 ICOS+CD38+ clones were most often found later in ICOS-CD38- cTfh cells.

Time point in this sample: 2015-2016 season, 7 days after influenza vaccination. Community-dwelling subjects without influenza vaccination in the prior 6 months were enrolled. Donors with HIV/AIDS, active malignancy, immunomodulators or active illness were excluded. Cells are cTfh (non-naive CD4+CXCR5+PD-1+), split by ICOS and CD38 into double-positive or double-negative. TCRdb keeps only in-frame clones here, not all; method: immunoSEQ multiplex PCR. The table shows about 800 clones, with 70% to 85% occurring only once. CDR3 length equals 15 residues. CDR1 and CDR2 from the germline V gene are SGHKS and YYEKEE (reference sequence). With 2 bases clipped from V and 7 bases from J, the junction kept 6 bases outside the gene matches.

The chain uses TRBV5-5 and TRBJ1-6; 7 positions match TRBD1. The input for sequencing was CXCR5+ CD38+ circulating T follicular helper cells from blood, taken 7 days after influenza vaccination. Subset specified: circulating Tfh, non-naive CD4+CXCR5+PD-1+ (ICOS+CD38+ or ICOS-CD38-). The TCR was taken from an adult who received the influenza vaccine. CDR3 amino acids: CASSFTGDRNSPLHF. CDR3 DNA sequence: TGTGCCAGCAGCTTTACAGGGGATCGGAATTCACCCCTCCACTTT.